The present T cell receptor (beta chain) was sequenced within a study of T-cell reconstitution after alpha-beta-depleted transplantation in children. General study points: A year post-transplant, T-cell counts and diversity derived mostly from newly produced T cells. Where some patients showed high TCRbeta diversity at day 60, it came from recipient T cells and thymic progenitors that had survived. Expanded clones from the graft, numbering several hundred, reportedly supplied alpha-beta T cells about two months after transplant.

About this clonotype: Its specificity is not known.

Preparation of the TCRbeta library involved a method that used unique molecular identifiers. Via MiXCR, TCRdb re-called the PCR reads, giving one row per CDR3 protein. The sample contains about 980,000 distinct CDR3 sequences, roughly 29% of which appear only once. This CDR3 spans 18 amino acids. The germline gives CDR1 KGHDR, CDR2 SFDVKD. V was pared by 0 bases and J by 3 bases, with 17 bases between. The chain has TRBV24-1 and TRBJ2-1, with D possibly matching TRBD2 (7 bases). The sequencing used PBMCs, mostly from graft donor cells, collected 360 days after TCRalphabeta/CD19-depleted stem cell transplant. This sequence was found in a boy less than two years old who had a stem cell transplant for SCID, so the T cells may come from the graft donor. The DNA of the CDR3 is TGTGCCACCAGTGATTTGGCCCCCAGAGGGGGGGACTACAATGAGCAGTTCTTC. As protein: CATSDLAPRGGDYNEQFF.